This TCR beta chain was recorded in a study of Ad26.COV2.S vaccination and SARS-CoV-2 variants. Profiling relied on immunoSEQ multiplex PCR, and the TCRdb table lists in-frame clones only, not all of them. The sample carries 350,000 to 400,000 clones, 89% recorded once. Study observations and caveats: Compared with placebo recipients, vaccine recipients had higher spike-specific TCR breadth.

As to this clone: What it binds is not known.

Treatment denoted: around 19 received Ad26.COV2.S at low or high dose, single or two shots; about 5 received placebo; per-sample allocation not given. Vaccine and placebo recipients were sampled on day 63 after the first injection. CDR3 size: 15 residues. V lost 2 bases to trimming and J lost 0 bases, with 8 bases between them. Germline CDR1 MDHEN, CDR2 SYDVKM. The sequencing here drew on peripheral blood, taken in a trial of Ad26.COV2.S vaccine versus placebo. V and J are TRBV28 and TRBJ1-3, with D perhaps TRBD1 (5 bases). The receptor was derived from a person aged 18-65 years who received the Ad26.COV2.S COVID-19 vaccine or a placebo. As DNA, the CDR3 is TGTGCCAGCAGTTTAAGGGGACCCTCTGGAAACACCATATATTTT. Its protein is CASSLRGPSGNTIYF. Full variable domain (outside the CDR3, taken from reference TRBV28 and TRBJ1-3): DVKVTQSSRYLVKRTGEKVFLECVQDMDHENMFWYRQDPGLGLRLIYFSYDVKMKEKGDIPEGYSVSREKKERFSLILESASTNQTSMYLCASSLRGPSGNTIYFGEGSWLTVV.